This section outlines one TCR beta chain sequence together with its context. The data were taken from a study of blood T cell repertoires in COVID-19. The wider study: The study drew acute and convalescent COVID-19 samples from the United States, Italy and Spain. Sample material is recorded as cDNA or gDNA derived from T cells, B-cell-depleted T cells, or PBMCs.

Original methodology: Reference gene primer amplification gave estimated nucleated cell counts. TCRdb keeps only in-frame clones here, not all; method: immunoSEQ multiplex PCR. From that table come the V and J calls and clone size; the DNA was used to work out D and trimming. The table has 25,000 to 35,000 clones, 65% to 70% seen once. Germline-derived CDR1 and CDR2 are LGHNA and YSLEER. Trimming removed 3 bases at V and 2 bases at J, with 8 bases between. The CDR3 is made up of 15 amino acids. The TCR originated in a human donor in a cohort sampled during active COVID-19. Material for sequencing was peripheral blood. The gene calls are TRBV4-3 and TRBJ2-6; TRBD1 might be the D (5 bases). In DNA, the CDR3 is TGCGCCAGCAGCCATTTGACAGCTGGGGCCAACGTCCTGACTTTC. Its protein is CASSHLTAGANVLTF.